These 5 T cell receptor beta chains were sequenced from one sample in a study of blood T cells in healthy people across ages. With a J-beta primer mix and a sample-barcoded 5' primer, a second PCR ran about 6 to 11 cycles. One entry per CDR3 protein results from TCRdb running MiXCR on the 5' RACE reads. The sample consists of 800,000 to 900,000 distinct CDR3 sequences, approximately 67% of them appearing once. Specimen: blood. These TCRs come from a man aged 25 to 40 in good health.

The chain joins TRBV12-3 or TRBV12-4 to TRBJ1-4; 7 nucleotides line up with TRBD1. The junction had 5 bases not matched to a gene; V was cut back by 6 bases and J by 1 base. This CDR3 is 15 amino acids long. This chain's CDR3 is CASRLTGVTNEKLFF. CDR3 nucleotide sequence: TGTGCCAGCAGGTTAACAGGGGTAACTAATGAAAAACTGTTTTTT.

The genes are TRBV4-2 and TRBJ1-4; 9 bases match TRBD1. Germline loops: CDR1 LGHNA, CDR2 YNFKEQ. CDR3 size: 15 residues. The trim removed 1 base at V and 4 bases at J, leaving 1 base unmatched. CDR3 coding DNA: TGTGCCAGCAGCCAAGGGGACAGGGATAATGAAAAACTGTTTTTT. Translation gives CASSQGDRDNEKLFF.

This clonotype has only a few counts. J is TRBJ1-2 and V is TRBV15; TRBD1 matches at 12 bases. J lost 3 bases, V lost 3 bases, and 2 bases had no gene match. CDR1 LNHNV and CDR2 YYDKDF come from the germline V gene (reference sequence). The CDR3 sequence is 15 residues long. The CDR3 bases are TGTGCCACCAGCAGCGGGACAGGGGGCTACTATGGCTACACCTTC. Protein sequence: CATSSGTGGYYGYTF.

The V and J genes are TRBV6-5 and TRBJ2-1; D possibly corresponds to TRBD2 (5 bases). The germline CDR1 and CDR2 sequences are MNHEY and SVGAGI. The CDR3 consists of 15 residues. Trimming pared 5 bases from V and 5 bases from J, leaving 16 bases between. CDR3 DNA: TGTGCCAGCAGTCTGGACCAGGAGGCCCACAATGAGCAGTTCTTC. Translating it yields CASSLDQEAHNEQFF.

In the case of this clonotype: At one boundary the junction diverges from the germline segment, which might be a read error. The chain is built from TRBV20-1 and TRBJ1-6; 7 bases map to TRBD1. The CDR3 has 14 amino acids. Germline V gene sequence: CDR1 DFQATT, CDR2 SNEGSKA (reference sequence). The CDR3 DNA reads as TGCAGTACTAGAGGCAGGGGGAAGGAGTCACCCCTCCACTTT. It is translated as CSTRGRGKESPLHF.